This T cell receptor beta chain was identified in a study of identical twins. MiXCR, run by TCRdb on the 5' RACE reads, gives a single entry per CDR3 protein. Of 200,000 to 250,000 distinct CDR3 sequences listed, about 10% are singletons. This clonotype was found a few times. This receptor was taken from a man aged 45-65 years in good health. Specimen: memory T cells sorted from blood.

DNA of the CDR3: TGTGCCAGCAGTTTAAAGGGGACAGGGTATGGCTACACCTTC. Amino acid sequence: CASSLKGTGYGYTF. The gene calls are TRBV27 and TRBJ1-2, with 9 bases identical to TRBD1. CDR1 and CDR2 (germline): MNHEY, SMNVEV (reference sequence). The ends lost 2 bases at V and 5 bases at J; junction bases unmatched: 3. The CDR3 has 14 residues.